The rows below give T cell receptor beta chains drawn from one sample of a study of spatial heterogeneity in lung cancer. TCRdb reanalysed the 5' RACE reads using MiXCR and keeps one entry per CDR3 protein. The sample lists approximately 90,000 distinct CDR3 sequences; over 8.5% were seen once. Sample: PBMCs, taken at surgery. These receptors came from a male donor with early-stage non-small cell lung cancer. CDR3s include the opening cysteine and the closing phenylalanine or tryptophan. The D gene is left open where the match is weak. Size values are once, few and many counts, or a class for expanded clones, and some rows have none.

V	D	size	J	CDR3	DNA
TRBV20-1	TRBD2	few	TRBJ2-1	CSARVSSGQAYNEQFF	TGCAGTGCTAGAGTTTCTAGCGGGCAAGCCTACAATGAGCAGTTCTTC
TRBV20-1	.	many	TRBJ1-1	CSAPTGNTEAFF	TGCAGTGCTCCCACAGGGAACACTGAAGCTTTCTTT
TRBV20-1	.	few	TRBJ2-5	CSASTDPRETQYF	TGCAGTGCTAGCACGGACCCCAGAGAGACCCAGTACTTC
TRBV5-1	.	.	TRBJ1-1	CASSLEVQNTEAFF	TGCGCCAGCAGCTTGGAGGTCCAGAACACTGAAGCTTTCTTT
TRBV7-2	.	.	TRBJ2-5	CASSLMGAQETQYF	TGTGCCAGCAGCCTGATGGGAGCACAAGAGACCCAGTACTTC
TRBV5-1	.	many	TRBJ1-1	CASNGGLDMNTEAFF	TGCGCCAGCAACGGGGGGCTCGACATGAACACTGAAGCTTTCTTT
TRBV6-2/TRBV6-3	TRBD2	many	TRBJ2-7	CASKVAGTYEQYF	TGTGCCAGCAAGGTAGCGGGAACCTACGAGCAGTACTTC
TRBV12-3/TRBV12-4	.	once	TRBJ1-6	CASSLRSDNSPLHF	TGTGCCAGCAGTTTGCGGTCTGATAATTCACCCCTCCACTTT
TRBV29-1	.	.	TRBJ2-5	CSVEGRQQQETQYF	TGCAGCGTTGAAGGAAGGCAGCAGCAAGAGACCCAGTACTTC
TRBV29-1	.	few	TRBJ2-5	CSVEWRNPQETQYF	TGCAGCGTTGAATGGAGAAACCCTCAAGAGACCCAGTACTTC
TRBV2	.	many	TRBJ2-1	CASSRTDNEQFF	TGTGCCAGCAGCAGGACGGACAATGAGCAGTTCTTC
TRBV20-1	.	few	TRBJ1-5	CSARAPSGRGNQPQHF	TGCAGTGCTAGAGCGCCTTCAGGGAGGGGAAATCAGCCCCAGCATTTT
TRBV29-1	TRBD1	few	TRBJ2-3	CSVDGGQGATDTQYF	TGCAGCGTTGACGGGGGACAGGGGGCGACAGATACGCAGTATTTT
TRBV20-1	.	.	TRBJ2-1	CSARQNYNEQFF	TGCAGTGCTAGACAGAACTACAATGAGCAGTTCTTC
TRBV12-3/TRBV12-4	TRBD2	many	TRBJ2-2	CASSLAGSGSVAGELFF	TGTGCCAGCAGTTTAGCGGGGAGCGGGAGTGTGGCCGGGGAGCTGTTTTTT
TRBV5-1	TRBD1	few	TRBJ1-5	CASSPGTGRNQPQHF	TGCGCCAGCAGCCCGGGGACAGGACGCAATCAGCCCCAGCATTTT
TRBV29-1	.	many	TRBJ2-2	CSVEEDTGELFF	TGCAGCGTTGAAGAAGACACCGGGGAGCTGTTTTTT
TRBV2	TRBD1	few	TRBJ2-3	CASSRVWDRDIRF	TGTGCCAGCAGTAGGGTCTGGGACAGGGACATTCGCTTT
TRBV3-1	.	few	TRBJ1-4	CASSQLGGGEKLFF	TGTGCCAGCAGCCAACTCGGGGGTGGGGAAAAACTGTTTTTT
TRBV15	TRBD1	.	TRBJ1-5	CATSRDLRTGVHQPQHF	TGTGCCACCAGCAGAGATCTCAGGACAGGGGTCCATCAGCCCCAGCATTTT
TRBV7-9	.	.	TRBJ1-2	CASSTDWGSYTF	TGTGCCAGCAGCACCGACTGGGGTTCCTACACCTTC
TRBV9	.	.	TRBJ1-1	CASSVMGQNTEAFF	TGTGCCAGCAGCGTAATGGGACAGAACACTGAAGCTTTCTTT
TRBV6-1	.	many	TRBJ1-5	CASSPNGDLQHF	TGTGCCAGCAGTCCAAATGGGGACCTCCAGCATTTT
TRBV4-1	.	many	TRBJ2-5	CASSQDGAGKALETQYF	TGCGCCAGCAGCCAAGATGGGGCGGGAAAGGCGTTAGAGACCCAGTACTTC
TRBV5-1	TRBD1	many	TRBJ1-3	CASSIGTGKVGTIYF	TGCGCCAGCAGCATTGGGACAGGGAAGGTTGGCACCATATATTTT
TRBV5-1	.	.	TRBJ2-2	CASSLGELGELFF	TGCGCCAGCAGCTTAGGCGAGTTGGGGGAGCTGTTTTTT
TRBV5-1	.	many	TRBJ2-3	CASSLDKSTDTQYF	TGCGCCAGCAGCTTGGACAAGAGCACAGATACGCAGTATTTT
TRBV11-2	TRBD1	many	TRBJ2-1	CASSLVGTGYEQFF	TGTGCCAGCAGCTTAGTCGGGACAGGGTATGAGCAGTTCTTC
TRBV12-3/TRBV12-4	.	many	TRBJ2-7	CASSLGQALEQYF	TGTGCCAGCAGTTTGGGGCAGGCCCTCGAGCAGTACTTC
TRBV4-2	.	.	TRBJ1-1	CASSQLSQNTEAFF	TGTGCCAGCAGCCAACTATCACAGAACACTGAAGCTTTCTTT
TRBV20-1	TRBD1	.	TRBJ2-5	CSATDRSQETQYF	TGCAGTGCCACGGACAGGTCACAAGAGACCCAGTACTTC
TRBV29-1	TRBD1	many	TRBJ1-2	CSVEEGDRGSGYTF	TGCAGCGTTGAAGAAGGGGACAGGGGATCTGGCTACACCTTC
TRBV9	TRBD2	few	TRBJ2-7	CASSEGGGISYEQYF	TGTGCCAGCAGCGAAGGCGGGGGAATCTCCTACGAGCAGTACTTC
TRBV10-3	TRBD1	few	TRBJ1-5	CAISEQTGGAGQPQHF	TGTGCCATCAGTGAACAAACAGGGGGGGCAGGTCAGCCCCAGCATTTT
TRBV12-3/TRBV12-4	TRBD1	.	TRBJ2-5	CASSRGQGAGRKYF	TGTGCCAGCAGCCGGGGACAGGGGGCTGGACGGAAGTACTTC
TRBV28	.	many	TRBJ2-2	CASSLPGHSNTGELFF	TGTGCCAGCAGTTTACCGGGACACTCGAACACCGGGGAGCTGTTTTTT
TRBV3-1	.	few	TRBJ2-5	CASSQEGTTQYF	TGTGCCAGCAGCCAAGAGGGTACCACCCAGTACTTC
TRBV10-3	TRBD1	.	TRBJ1-1	CAIRPLAGGTEAFF	TGTGCCATCAGGCCCCTGGCAGGGGGGACTGAAGCTTTCTTT
TRBV28	.	.	TRBJ2-4	CASSSIPSDLAKNIQYF	TGTGCCAGCAGTTCCATACCCAGCGATCTAGCCAAAAACATTCAGTACTTC